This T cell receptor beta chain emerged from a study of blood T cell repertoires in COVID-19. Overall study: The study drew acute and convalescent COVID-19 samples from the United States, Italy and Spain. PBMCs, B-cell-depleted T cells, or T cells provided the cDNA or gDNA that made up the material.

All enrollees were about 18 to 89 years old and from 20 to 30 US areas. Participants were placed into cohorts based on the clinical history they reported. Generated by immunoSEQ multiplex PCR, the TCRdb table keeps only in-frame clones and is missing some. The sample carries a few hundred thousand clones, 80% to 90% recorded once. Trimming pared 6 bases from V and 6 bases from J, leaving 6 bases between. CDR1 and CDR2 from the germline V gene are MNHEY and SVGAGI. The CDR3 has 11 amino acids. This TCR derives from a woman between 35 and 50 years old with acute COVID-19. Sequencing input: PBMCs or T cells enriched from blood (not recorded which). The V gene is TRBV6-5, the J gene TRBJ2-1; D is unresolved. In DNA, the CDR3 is TGTGCCAGCAGCCAAGCCAATGAGCAGTTCTTC. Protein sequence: CASSQANEQFF.